This T cell receptor (beta chain) comes out of a study of shared clonotypes between healthy human individuals. Sequencing was performed with immunoSEQ multiplex PCR; in TCRdb, only in-frame clones are kept and a portion is missing. The repertoire holds 1,500,000 or so clones, with around 98.5% as singletons. The CDR3 spans 15 residues. V shed 2 bases and J 2 bases; nucleotides not matched to a gene: 1. Germline CDR1 MNHEY, CDR2 SVGAGI. Sequenced: naive CD4+ T cells sorted from blood. The subset: CD45RA+ positively selected. V is TRBV6-5 and J is TRBJ1-2; 11 positions match TRBD1. The clonotype comes from a young man in good health. The CDR3 DNA is TGTGCCAGCAGTTACAGGGACAGGGGGAACTATGGCTACACCTTC. Amino acids: CASSYRDRGNYGYTF.